The clone carrying this TCR beta chain was observed a handful of times. The antigen remains undetermined. General observations from the study: Tumor-infiltrating Treg TCR alpha and beta sequences overlapped most with tumor naive CD4+ T cells, then blood naive.

Losses at the gene ends were 5 bases for V and 0 bases for J; bases not matched to a gene: 13. Per the germline V gene, CDR1 is MGHRA and CDR2 is YSYEKL. This CDR3 has 20 residues. Treg sorting used a CD4+CD25+CD127-/low gate. Full-length variable regions came from constant-region reverse primers plus semi-nested Nested Universal Primer A PCR. TCRdb reanalysed the 5' RACE reads using MiXCR and keeps one entry per CDR3 protein. Among approximately 50,000 distinct CDR3 sequences listed, roughly 25% were seen once. The chain combines TRBV4-1 with TRBJ2-6; 10 nucleotides align to TRBD1. The clonotype comes from a female donor with breast cancer. Sequencing was performed on tumor-infiltrating Tregs sorted from the breast tumor. The chain's CDR3 is CASSSGTGALLRSGANVLTF. As DNA, the CDR3 is TGCGCCAGCAGCTCCGGGACAGGGGCCCTCCTACGCTCTGGGGCCAACGTCCTGACTTTC.